These T cell receptor beta chains were read from a single sample in a study of neurological immune-mediated disorders. TCRdb recomputed calls from the 5' RACE reads with MiXCR, one row per CDR3 protein. The data contain 70,000 or so distinct CDR3 sequences, 3.2% of them singletons. The sample comprised PBMCs. The receptor source for this set is a woman between 50 and 59 years old with multiple sclerosis. Each CDR3 is given with its conserved first and last residue. Fields, in order: J gene, D gene, clone size, V gene, CDR3 protein, CDR3 DNA. The D gene is left open where the match is weak. Clone size, where shown, is once, few, many, or a class for clones that have expanded.

J: TRBJ2-7; D: TRBD2; size: many; V: TRBV29-1; CDR3: CSVAGLASGAYEQYF; DNA: TGCAGCGTGGCCGGTTTGGCTAGCGGGGCCTACGAGCAGTACTTC
J: TRBJ2-1; D: TRBD2; size: NA; V: TRBV5-1; CDR3: CASSLASGSYNEQFF; DNA: TGCGCCAGCAGCTTGGCTAGCGGGAGTTACAATGAGCAGTTCTTC
J: TRBJ1-1; D: NA; size: many; V: TRBV6-5; CDR3: CASSGPGENTEAFF; DNA: TGTGCCAGCAGTGGGCCAGGGGAGAACACTGAAGCTTTCTTT
J: TRBJ1-5; D: TRBD1; size: many; V: TRBV20-1; CDR3: CSARTGVNQPQHF; DNA: TGCAGTGCTCGGACAGGGGTTAATCAGCCCCAGCATTTT
J: TRBJ2-3; D: TRBD1; size: many; V: TRBV6-2/TRBV6-3; CDR3: CASSYSRGRFTDTQYF; DNA: TGTGCCAGCAGTTACTCCAGGGGGCGGTTCACAGATACGCAGTATTTT
J: TRBJ1-1; D: NA; size: many; V: TRBV5-4; CDR3: CASSFNRGTEAFF; DNA: TGTGCCAGCAGCTTCAACCGAGGCACTGAAGCTTTCTTT
J: TRBJ2-3; D: NA; size: many; V: TRBV12-3/TRBV12-4; CDR3: CASSLVTDTQYF; DNA: TGTGCCAGCAGTCTGGTCACAGATACGCAGTATTTT
J: TRBJ1-1; D: NA; size: many; V: TRBV7-9; CDR3: CASTRTTVVGVSTEAFF; DNA: TGTGCCAGCACCCGAACAACAGTGGTTGGCGTGAGCACTGAAGCTTTCTTT
J: TRBJ2-7; D: TRBD2; size: NA; V: TRBV5-5; CDR3: CASRSAGRVYEQYF; DNA: TGTGCCAGCAGGTCTGCTGGGAGGGTTTACGAGCAGTACTTC
J: TRBJ1-2; D: TRBD1; size: NA; V: TRBV20-1; CDR3: CSARDRGDTF; DNA: TGCAGTGCTAGAGACAGGGGGGACACCTTC
J: TRBJ2-3; D: NA; size: many; V: TRBV7-3; CDR3: CASSLTSGSTDTQYF; DNA: TGTGCCAGCAGCTTAACCAGCGGGAGCACAGATACGCAGTATTTT
J: TRBJ2-2; D: NA; size: many; V: TRBV20-1; CDR3: CSVPRDTGELFF; DNA: TGCAGTGTTCCCAGGGATACCGGGGAGCTGTTTTTT
J: TRBJ2-7; D: NA; size: many; V: TRBV7-6; CDR3: CASSLVGGGTYEQYF; DNA: TGTGCCAGCAGCTTAGTTGGTGGCGGGACTTACGAGCAGTACTTC
J: TRBJ2-5; D: NA; size: many; V: TRBV5-5; CDR3: CASSPSRRETQYF; DNA: TGTGCCAGCAGCCCCTCGAGGAGGGAGACCCAGTACTTC
J: TRBJ2-5; D: TRBD2; size: many; V: TRBV11-2; CDR3: CASSPGGRRETQYF; DNA: TGTGCCAGCAGCCCCGGGGGGAGGAGGGAGACCCAGTACTTC
J: TRBJ1-5; D: NA; size: NA; V: TRBV6-5; CDR3: CASSYSIRKYSNQPQHF; DNA: TGTGCCAGCAGTTACTCGATTCGGAAATATAGCAATCAGCCCCAGCATTTT
J: TRBJ2-3; D: TRBD2; size: many; V: TRBV29-1; CDR3: CSVVLAGGTDTQYF; DNA: TGCAGCGTTGTACTAGCGGGAGGGACGGATACGCAGTATTTT
J: TRBJ2-2; D: NA; size: many; V: TRBV10-3; CDR3: CAISEPPPGPIFVNTGELFF; DNA: TGTGCCATCAGTGAGCCCCCCCCGGGACCGATTTTCGTGAACACCGGGGAGCTGTTTTTT
J: TRBJ1-2; D: NA; size: many; V: TRBV14; CDR3: CASSFFSGGYTF; DNA: TGTGCCAGCAGCTTTTTCAGTGGTGGCTACACCTTC
J: TRBJ2-2; D: NA; size: many; V: TRBV4-3; CDR3: CASSQERGFGELFF; DNA: TGCGCCAGCAGCCAAGAAAGAGGGTTCGGGGAGCTGTTTTTT
J: TRBJ2-1; D: NA; size: many; V: TRBV20-1; CDR3: CSARQIVDEQFF; DNA: TGCAGTGCTAGACAGATAGTCGATGAGCAGTTCTTC
J: TRBJ2-7; D: NA; size: many; V: TRBV28; CDR3: CASTPPGVTTPYEQYF; DNA: TGTGCCAGCACCCCACCCGGGGTAACCACCCCCTACGAGCAGTACTTC
J: TRBJ2-3; D: NA; size: many; V: TRBV20-1; CDR3: CSASEGRGTDTQYF; DNA: TGCAGTGCTAGCGAAGGTCGTGGCACAGATACGCAGTATTTT
J: TRBJ2-1; D: TRBD1; size: many; V: TRBV18; CDR3: CASSQGQGDNEQFF; DNA: TGTGCCAGCTCGCAAGGCCAGGGGGACAATGAGCAGTTCTTC
J: TRBJ2-3; D: TRBD1; size: many; V: TRBV3-1; CDR3: CASSQNHRTGRYTDTQYF; DNA: TGTGCCAGCAGCCAGAACCACCGGACAGGGCGATACACAGATACGCAGTATTTT
J: TRBJ2-3; D: TRBD2; size: many; V: TRBV5-1; CDR3: CASSLGLAGGPSTDTQYF; DNA: TGCGCCAGCAGCTTGGGACTAGCGGGAGGGCCTTCCACAGATACGCAGTATTTT
J: TRBJ2-2; D: TRBD1; size: many; V: TRBV5-1; CDR3: CASSSGPGGGTGELFF; DNA: TGCGCCAGCAGCTCCGGTCCAGGGGGCGGCACCGGGGAGCTGTTTTTT
J: TRBJ2-6; D: NA; size: many; V: TRBV3-1; CDR3: CASSQRGGANVLTF; DNA: TGTGCCAGCAGCCAACGGGGTGGGGCCAACGTCCTGACTTTC
J: TRBJ1-5; D: NA; size: many; V: TRBV5-5; CDR3: CASSWAPLPGQINQPQHF; DNA: TGTGCCAGCAGCTGGGCCCCCTTACCTGGACAGATCAATCAGCCCCAGCATTTT
J: TRBJ2-2; D: TRBD1; size: few; V: TRBV20-1; CDR3: CSAQGTDFTGELFF; DNA: TGCAGTGCCCAAGGGACAGACTTCACCGGGGAGCTGTTTTTT
J: TRBJ1-2; D: NA; size: many; V: TRBV6-5; CDR3: CASNSGQSSGYTF; DNA: TGTGCCAGCAACTCCGGACAGTCATCTGGCTACACCTTC
J: TRBJ2-3; D: NA; size: many; V: TRBV18; CDR3: CASSPKGFSTDTQYF; DNA: TGTGCCAGCTCACCAAAGGGATTTAGCACAGATACGCAGTATTTT
J: TRBJ1-2; D: NA; size: many; V: TRBV6-5; CDR3: CASSYFNGYSYGYTF; DNA: TGTGCCAGCAGTTACTTTAACGGGTACAGCTATGGCTACACCTTC
J: TRBJ1-2; D: NA; size: many; V: TRBV5-5; CDR3: CASSLGAGGYTF; DNA: TGTGCCAGCAGCTTGGGTGCTGGAGGCTACACCTTC
J: TRBJ1-1; D: NA; size: many; V: TRBV10-2; CDR3: CASSDGRLLEAFF; DNA: TGCGCCAGCAGTGATGGTCGGCTCCTTGAAGCTTTCTTT